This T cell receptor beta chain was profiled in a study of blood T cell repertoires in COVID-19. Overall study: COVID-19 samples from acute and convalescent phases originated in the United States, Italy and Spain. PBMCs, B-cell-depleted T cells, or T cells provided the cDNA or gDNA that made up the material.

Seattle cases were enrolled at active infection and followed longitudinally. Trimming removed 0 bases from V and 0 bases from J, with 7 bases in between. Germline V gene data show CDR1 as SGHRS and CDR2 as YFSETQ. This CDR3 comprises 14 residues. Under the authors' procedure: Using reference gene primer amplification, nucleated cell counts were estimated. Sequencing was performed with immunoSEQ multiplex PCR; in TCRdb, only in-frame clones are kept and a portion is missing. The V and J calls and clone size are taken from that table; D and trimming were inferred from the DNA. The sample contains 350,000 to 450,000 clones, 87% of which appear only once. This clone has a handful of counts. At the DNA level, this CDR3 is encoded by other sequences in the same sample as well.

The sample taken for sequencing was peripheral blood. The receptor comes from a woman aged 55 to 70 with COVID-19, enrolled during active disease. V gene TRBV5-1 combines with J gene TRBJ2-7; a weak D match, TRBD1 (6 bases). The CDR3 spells CASSLGQVSYEQYF. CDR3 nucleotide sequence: TGCGCCAGCAGCTTGGGACAGGTCTCCTACGAGCAGTACTTC.